This TCR beta chain was profiled in a study of blood T cell repertoires in COVID-19 (dated by TCRdb to 2019 to 2021). Background for the entire study: Collaborator samples came from the United States, Italy and Spain and covered acute and convalescent phases of COVID-19. The prospective study material was composed of cDNA or gDNA derived from T cells, B-cell-depleted T cells, or PBMCs. The samples were drawn from the first 160 participants of the ongoing ImmuneRACE study and from 1,254 subjects provided by 6 global collaborators. Subjects who had been exposed to COVID-19, were actively infected with it, or had recovered from it provided the deeply sampled blood TCRbeta repertoires that made up the dataset. Where available, HLA class I and class II types were obtained from metadata supplied by the sample provider rather than from assay-based typing. A freely available public database, intended as a resource for researchers studying the immune response to SARS-CoV-2, is where the repertoires were released. Sample metadata almost always included a de-identified subject ID, COVID-19 status, age in years and sex. Findings and caveats that apply to the study as a whole: The quantity of clinical and demographic metadata differed by source and by participant and was supplied without curation.

In Seattle, one collaborating source enrolled patients while the infection was active and tracked those patients longitudinally over the course of disease. Each collaborating institution followed its own protocols to collect whole blood in K2EDTA tubes. For TCRbeta analysis, collaborator samples were shipped as frozen whole blood, as isolated PBMCs, or as DNA extracted from either sample type. On this clone itself: Its antigen has not been determined. The sample holds no much larger clone one base away, and base qualities are not on file.

TCRbeta CDR3 regions were amplified from genomic DNA by means of the immunoSEQ Assay, a bias-controlled multiplex PCR. Per the original workflow: Nucleated cell counts per sample were estimated from amplification of reference gene primers within the assay. Sequence reads were collapsed and filtered to measure the absolute abundance of every unique TCRbeta CDR3 rearrangement. For each sample, productive Simpson clonality was calculated as the square root of Simpson's diversity index over productive rearrangements. The clones in this table, taken by TCRdb from immuneACCESS, are in-frame only. Not every clone is retained; where verified, under half of the shortfall comes from an unresolved V gene, and the cause of the rest is unknown. V, J and clone size reflect that table, while D and trimming were determined from the DNA. The sample table records about 180,000 clones; around 83% of these occur just once. The top ten constitute 6% to 8% of the sample.

Taken from cysteine to phenylalanine, the CDR3 has 14 residues. Only the CDR3 portion is preserved as DNA: 42 bases, with reading frame beginning at the first base. V is pared back by 4 bases and J by 2 bases, with 9 bases lying between the germline termini. Taken from the germline V gene, the CDR1 and CDR2 loops are SGHRS and YFSETQ. The source of this sequence is a woman between 65 and 79 years old with COVID-19, enrolled during active disease. The specimen was peripheral blood. The V gene is TRBV5-1 and the J gene is TRBJ2-2, with TRBD2 perhaps the D gene, on 6 matching bases. CDR3 loop: CASSSGLNTGELFF. The DNA sequence is as follows: TGCGCCAGCAGCAGCGGGCTTAACACCGGGGAGCTGTTTTTT.